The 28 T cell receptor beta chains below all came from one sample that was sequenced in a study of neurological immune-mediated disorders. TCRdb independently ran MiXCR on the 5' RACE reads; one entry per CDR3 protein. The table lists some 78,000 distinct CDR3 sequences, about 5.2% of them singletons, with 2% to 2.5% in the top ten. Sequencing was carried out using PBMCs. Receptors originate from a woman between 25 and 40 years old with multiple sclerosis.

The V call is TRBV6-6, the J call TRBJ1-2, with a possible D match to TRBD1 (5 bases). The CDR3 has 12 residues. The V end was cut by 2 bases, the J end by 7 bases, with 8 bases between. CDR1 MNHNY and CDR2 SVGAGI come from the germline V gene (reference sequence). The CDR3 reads CASSYGDGGYTF. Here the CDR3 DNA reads TGTGCCAGCAGTTACGGGGACGGTGGCTACACCTTC.

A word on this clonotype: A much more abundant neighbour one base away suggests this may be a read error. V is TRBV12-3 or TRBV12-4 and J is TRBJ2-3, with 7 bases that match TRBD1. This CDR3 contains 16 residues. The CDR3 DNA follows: TGTGCCAGCAGTTTAGTGGCAGGACCGGGGACAGATAAGCAGTATTTT. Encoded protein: CASSLVAGPGTDKQYF.

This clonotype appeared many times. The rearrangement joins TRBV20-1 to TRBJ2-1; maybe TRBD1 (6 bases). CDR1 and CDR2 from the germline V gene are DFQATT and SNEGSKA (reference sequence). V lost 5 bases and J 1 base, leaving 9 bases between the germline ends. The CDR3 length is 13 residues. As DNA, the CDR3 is TGCAGTGCTGCACAGGGATCCTACAATGAGCAGTTCTTC. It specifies CSAAQGSYNEQFF.

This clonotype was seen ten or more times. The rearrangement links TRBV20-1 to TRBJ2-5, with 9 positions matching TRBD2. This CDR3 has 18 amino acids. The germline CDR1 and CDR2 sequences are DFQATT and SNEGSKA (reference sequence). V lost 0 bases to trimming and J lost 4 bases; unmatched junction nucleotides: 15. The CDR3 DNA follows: TGCAGTGCTAGAGACCATAGGCCGAGCGGGGGGAACGGAGAGACCCAGTACTTC. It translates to CSARDHRPSGGNGETQYF.

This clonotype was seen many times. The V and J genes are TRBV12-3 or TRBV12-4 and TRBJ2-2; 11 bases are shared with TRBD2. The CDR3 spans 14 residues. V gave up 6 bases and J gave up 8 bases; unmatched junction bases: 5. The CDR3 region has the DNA TGTGCCAGCAGGCTAGCGGGAGGTGTTGGGGAGCTGTTTTTT. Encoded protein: CASRLAGGVGELFF.

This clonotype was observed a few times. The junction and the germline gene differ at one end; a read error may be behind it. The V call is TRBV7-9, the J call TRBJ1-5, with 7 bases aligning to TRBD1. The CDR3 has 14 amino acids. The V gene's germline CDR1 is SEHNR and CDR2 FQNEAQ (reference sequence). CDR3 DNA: TGTGCCAGCAGCTTAGAGGGGGCTTATCAGCACCAGCATTTT. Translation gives CASSLEGAYQHQHF.

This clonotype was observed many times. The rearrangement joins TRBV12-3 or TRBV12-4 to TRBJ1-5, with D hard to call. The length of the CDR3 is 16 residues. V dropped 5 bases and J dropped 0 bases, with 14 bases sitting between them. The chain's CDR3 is CASSTDDAYSNQPQHF. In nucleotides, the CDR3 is TGTGCCAGCAGTACCGATGACGCCTATAGCAATCAGCCCCAGCATTTT.

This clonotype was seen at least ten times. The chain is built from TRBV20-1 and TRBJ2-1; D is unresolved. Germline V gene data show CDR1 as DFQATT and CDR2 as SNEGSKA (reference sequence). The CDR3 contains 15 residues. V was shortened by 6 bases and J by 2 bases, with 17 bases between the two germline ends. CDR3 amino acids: CSAGTPWTAYNEQFF. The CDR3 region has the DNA TGCAGTGCCGGAACCCCCTGGACGGCCTACAATGAGCAGTTCTTC.

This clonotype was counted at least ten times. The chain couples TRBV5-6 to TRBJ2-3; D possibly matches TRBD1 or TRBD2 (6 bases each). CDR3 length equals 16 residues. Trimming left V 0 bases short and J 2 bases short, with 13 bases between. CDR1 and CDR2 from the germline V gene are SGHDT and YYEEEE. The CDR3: CASSLEGGWITDTQYF. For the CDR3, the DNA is TGTGCCAGCAGCTTGGAGGGGGGCTGGATCACAGATACGCAGTATTTT.

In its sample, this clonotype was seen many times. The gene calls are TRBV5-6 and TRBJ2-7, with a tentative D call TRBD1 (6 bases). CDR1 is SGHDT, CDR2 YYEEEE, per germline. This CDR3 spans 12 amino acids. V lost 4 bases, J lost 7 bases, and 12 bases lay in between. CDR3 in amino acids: CASSAGVAEQYV. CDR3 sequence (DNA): TGTGCCAGCAGCGCAGGGGTCGCGGAGCAGTACGTC.

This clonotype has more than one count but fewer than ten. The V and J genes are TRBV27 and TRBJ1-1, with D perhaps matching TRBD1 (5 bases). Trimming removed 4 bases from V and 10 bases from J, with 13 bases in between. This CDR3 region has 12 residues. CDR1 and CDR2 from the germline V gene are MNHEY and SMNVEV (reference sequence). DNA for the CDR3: TGTGCCAGCAGTTCCTTAGGGGAGAGAGCTTTCTTT. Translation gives CASSSLGERAFF.

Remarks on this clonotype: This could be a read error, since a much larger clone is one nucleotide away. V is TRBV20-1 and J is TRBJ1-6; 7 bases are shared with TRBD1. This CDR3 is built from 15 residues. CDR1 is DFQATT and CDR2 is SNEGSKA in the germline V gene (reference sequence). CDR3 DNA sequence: TGCAGTGCTTACCGAATACAGGGGCTAAATTCACACCTCCACTTT. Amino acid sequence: CSAYRIQGLNSHLHF.

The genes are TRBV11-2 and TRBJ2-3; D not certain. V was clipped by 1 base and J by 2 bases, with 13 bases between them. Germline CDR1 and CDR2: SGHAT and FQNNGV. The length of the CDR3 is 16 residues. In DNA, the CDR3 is TGTGCCAGCAGCTTAGTTCACGTGAGTCTCACAGATACGCAGTATTTT. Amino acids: CASSLVHVSLTDTQYF.

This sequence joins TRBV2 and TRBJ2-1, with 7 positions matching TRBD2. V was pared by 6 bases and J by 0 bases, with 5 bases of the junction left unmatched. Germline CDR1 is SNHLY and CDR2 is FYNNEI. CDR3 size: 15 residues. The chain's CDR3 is CASRSRTSSYNEQFF. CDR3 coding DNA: TGTGCCAGCAGATCCCGGACTAGCTCCTACAATGAGCAGTTCTTC.

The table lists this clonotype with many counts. The CDR3 region is CASSESGIRGRFF. In nucleotides, the CDR3 is TGCGCCAGCAGTGAGTCGGGAATACGGGGTCGGTTCTTC. V gene TRBV10-1 combines with J gene TRBJ2-1, with D perhaps TRBD2 (5 bases). Trimming took off 0 bases at V and 15 bases at J, with 15 bases between the two ends. The germline gives CDR1 WNHNN, CDR2 SYGVQD (reference sequence). CDR3 size: 13 residues.

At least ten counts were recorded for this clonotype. The CDR3 is CASTQSGQGRNQPQHF. The CDR3 DNA sequence: TGTGCCAGCACCCAATCCGGACAGGGGCGCAATCAGCCCCAGCATTTT. This sequence joins TRBV6-1 and TRBJ1-5, with TRBD1 identical over 9 bases. The trim removed 7 bases at V and 2 bases at J, leaving 9 bases unmatched. From germline, CDR1 is MNHNS and CDR2 SASEGT. CDR3 size: 16 residues.

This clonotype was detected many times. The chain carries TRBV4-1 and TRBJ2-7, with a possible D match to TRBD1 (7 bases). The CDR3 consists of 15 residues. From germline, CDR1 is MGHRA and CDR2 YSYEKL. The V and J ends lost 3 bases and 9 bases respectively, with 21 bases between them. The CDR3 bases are TGCGCCAGCAGCCATCCAGGGACAGTTATTAGCGGGCAGTACTTC. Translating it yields CASSHPGTVISGQYF.

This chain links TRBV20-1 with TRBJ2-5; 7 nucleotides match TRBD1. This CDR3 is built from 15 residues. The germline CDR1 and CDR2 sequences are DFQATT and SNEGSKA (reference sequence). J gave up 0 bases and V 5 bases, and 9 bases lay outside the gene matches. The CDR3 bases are TGCAGTGCTTACATAAGGGACAGCTACCAAGAGACCCAGTACTTC. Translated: CSAYIRDSYQETQYF.

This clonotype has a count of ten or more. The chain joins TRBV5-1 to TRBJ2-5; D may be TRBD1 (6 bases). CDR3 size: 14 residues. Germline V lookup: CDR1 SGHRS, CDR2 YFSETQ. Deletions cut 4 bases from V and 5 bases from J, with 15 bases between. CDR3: CASSIQGTGETQYF. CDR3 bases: TGCGCCAGCAGCATTCAGGGGACGGGGGAGACCCAGTACTTC. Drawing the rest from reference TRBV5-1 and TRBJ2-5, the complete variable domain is KAGVTQTPRYLIKTRGQQVTLSCSPISGHRSVSWYQQTPGQGLQFLFEYFSETQRNKGNFPGRFSGRQFSNSRSEMNVSTLELGDSALYLCASSIQGTGETQYFGPGTRLLVL.

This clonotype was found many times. The CDR3 DNA reads as TGCGCCAGCAGCTTGGACAGGCCCTATAATTCACCCCTCCACTTT. Protein sequence: CASSLDRPYNSPLHF. This rearrangement joins TRBV5-1 to TRBJ1-6, with D possibly TRBD1 on 5 matching bases. Deletions cut 0 bases from V and 2 bases from J, with 6 bases between. The germline V gene has CDR1 SGHRS and CDR2 YFSETQ. This CDR3 is 15 amino acids long.

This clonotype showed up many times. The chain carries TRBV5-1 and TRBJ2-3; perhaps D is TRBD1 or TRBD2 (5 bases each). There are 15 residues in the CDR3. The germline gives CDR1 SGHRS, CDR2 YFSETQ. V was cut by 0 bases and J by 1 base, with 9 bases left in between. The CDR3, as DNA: TGCGCCAGCAGCTTGGTTCGGGACCGCACAGATACGCAGTATTTT. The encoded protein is CASSLVRDRTDTQYF.

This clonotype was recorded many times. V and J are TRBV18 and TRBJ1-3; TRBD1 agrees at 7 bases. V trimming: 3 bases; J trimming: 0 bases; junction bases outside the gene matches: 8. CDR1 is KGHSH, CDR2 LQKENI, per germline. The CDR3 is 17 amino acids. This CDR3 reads CASSPSKTGSSGNTIYF. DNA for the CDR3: TGTGCCAGCTCACCCTCAAAGACAGGGTCCTCTGGAAACACCATATATTTT.

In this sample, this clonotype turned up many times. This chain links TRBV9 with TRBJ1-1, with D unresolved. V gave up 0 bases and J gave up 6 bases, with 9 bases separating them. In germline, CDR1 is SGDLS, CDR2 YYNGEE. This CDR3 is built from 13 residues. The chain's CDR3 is CASSVGREAEAFF. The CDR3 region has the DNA TGTGCCAGCAGCGTAGGGAGGGAAGCTGAAGCTTTCTTT.

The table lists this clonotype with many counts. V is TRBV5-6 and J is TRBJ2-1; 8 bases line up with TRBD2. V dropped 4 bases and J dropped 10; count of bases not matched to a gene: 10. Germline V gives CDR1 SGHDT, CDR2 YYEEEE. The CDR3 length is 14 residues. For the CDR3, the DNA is TGTGCCAGCAGCCCACAGACTAGCGACCAGGAGCAGTTCTTC. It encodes CASSPQTSDQEQFF.

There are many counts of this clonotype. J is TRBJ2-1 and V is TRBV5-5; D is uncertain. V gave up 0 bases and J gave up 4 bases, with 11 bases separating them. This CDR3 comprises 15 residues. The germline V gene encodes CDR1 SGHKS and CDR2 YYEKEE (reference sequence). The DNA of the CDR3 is TGTGCCAGCAGCTTGGAAGCTAGTCGGTACAATGAGCAGTTCTTC. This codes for CASSLEASRYNEQFF.

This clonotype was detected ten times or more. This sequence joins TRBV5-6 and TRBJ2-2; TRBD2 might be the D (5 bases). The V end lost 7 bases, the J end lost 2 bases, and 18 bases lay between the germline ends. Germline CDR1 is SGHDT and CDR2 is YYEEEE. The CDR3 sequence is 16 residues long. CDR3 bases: TGTGCCAGCGAGGGATCGTCTTGGGCAAACACCGGGGAGCTGTTTTTT. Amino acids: CASEGSSWANTGELFF.

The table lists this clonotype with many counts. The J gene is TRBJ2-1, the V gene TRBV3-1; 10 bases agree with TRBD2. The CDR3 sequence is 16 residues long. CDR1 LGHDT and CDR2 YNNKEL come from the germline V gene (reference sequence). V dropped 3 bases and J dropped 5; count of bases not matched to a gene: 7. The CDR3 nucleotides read TGTGCCAGCAGCCAGGTGACTAGCGGGTTGAACAATGAGCAGTTCTTC. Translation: CASSQVTSGLNNEQFF.

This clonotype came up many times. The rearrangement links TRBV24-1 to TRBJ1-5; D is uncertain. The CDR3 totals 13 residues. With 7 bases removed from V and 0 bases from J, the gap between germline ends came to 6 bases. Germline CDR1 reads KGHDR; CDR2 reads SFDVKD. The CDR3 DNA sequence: TGTGCCACCAGCGGGTATAGCAATCAGCCCCAGCATTTT. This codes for CATSGYSNQPQHF.